A single sample gave rise to the 32 T cell receptor beta chains below, sequenced in a study of shared clonotypes between healthy human individuals. The table came from immunoSEQ multiplex PCR; TCRdb's copy has only in-frame clones and leaves some out. The table records around 2.1 million clones, about 93% of them present only once. Cells designated naive CD8 were CD45RO-negative and were positively selected for CCR7, with terminally differentiated effector memory CD45RA+ cells excluded. What was sequenced was naive CD8+ T cells from PBMCs. These receptors all come from a man between 18 and 29 years old in good health. Some clones in this sample may be carry-over from other donors' samples.

About this clone itself: The sample carries other DNA sequences with the same CDR3. The rearrangement links TRBV29-1 to TRBJ2-7; no clear D. The CDR3 is 12 residues long. CDR1 and CDR2 (germline): SQVTM, ANQGSEA. V lost 3 bases and J 2 bases, leaving 8 bases between the germline ends. The CDR3 loop reads CSVELRAYEQYF. The DNA for the CDR3 is TGCAGCGTTGAGCTCCGGGCCTACGAGCAGTACTTC.

Remarks on this clone: Other DNA sequences within the sample encode an identical CDR3. J is TRBJ2-7 and V is TRBV9; 8 bases map to TRBD1. The V and J ends lost 2 bases and 6 bases, in that order; junction bases with no gene match: 4. This CDR3 comprises 13 residues. Germline values: CDR1 SGDLS, CDR2 YYNGEE. CDR3 region: CASSVGQGGEQYF. The CDR3 region has the DNA TGTGCCAGCAGCGTCGGACAGGGCGGCGAGCAGTACTTC.

This rearrangement joins TRBV6-5 to TRBJ2-1; 7 bases agree with TRBD1. V lost 4 bases, J lost 2 bases, and 5 bases stayed unmatched. The CDR3 consists of 15 residues. Germline V lookup: CDR1 MNHEY, CDR2 SVGAGI. CDR3 protein: CASSSTRGTYNEQFF. CDR3 coding DNA: TGTGCCAGCAGTTCAACCAGGGGGACCTACAATGAGCAGTTCTTC.

This sequence joins TRBV10-1 and TRBJ2-3; TRBD1 agrees at 7 bases. Trimming at V came to 5 bases and at J to 4 bases, leaving 6 bases not matched to a gene. This CDR3 contains 14 residues. The V gene's germline CDR1 is WNHNN and CDR2 SYGVQD (reference sequence). DNA of the CDR3: TGCGCCAGCAGTCAGAGGGGGCCCCCAGATACGCAGTATTTT. It codes for CASSQRGPPDTQYF.

The chain couples TRBV7-9 to TRBJ2-4; D is uncertain. From germline, CDR1 is SEHNR and CDR2 FQNEAQ (reference sequence). The CDR3 is 16 amino acids. The V end lost 1 base, the J end lost 2 bases, and 12 bases lay between the germline ends. CDR3 loop: CASSLGAGPSKNIQYF. The CDR3 nucleotides read TGTGCCAGCAGCTTAGGGGCAGGCCCTTCCAAAAACATTCAGTACTTC.

This chain connects TRBV6-5 to TRBJ2-7; TRBD2 aligns across 7 bases. The germline V gene has CDR1 MNHEY and CDR2 SVGAGI. This CDR3 contains 15 residues. Trimming cost V 5 bases and J 2 bases; bases outside gene matches: 9. Here the CDR3 reads CASSTSASITYEQYF. The CDR3 coding sequence is TGTGCCAGCAGTACTAGCGCATCCATAACCTACGAGCAGTACTTC.

This CDR3 is CASSYSGDSGIYEQYF. The CDR3 DNA reads as TGTGCCAGCAGTTACTCGGGGGATAGCGGGATCTACGAGCAGTACTTC. This sequence joins TRBV6-5 and TRBJ2-7, with 8 bases identical to TRBD2. The germline CDR1 and CDR2 sequences are MNHEY and SVGAGI. Unmatched junction bases numbered 7, after V lost 0 bases and J lost 3 bases. The CDR3 is 16 amino acids.

This chain links TRBV19 with TRBJ2-3; 8 nucleotides line up with TRBD2. The trim removed 5 bases at V and 4 bases at J, leaving 11 bases unmatched. Germline-derived CDR1 and CDR2 are LNHDA and SQIVND (reference sequence). The CDR3 has 16 amino acids. This chain's CDR3 is CASSSLRAGAPDTQYF. The CDR3 nucleotides read TGTGCCAGTAGTTCCTTAAGAGCGGGAGCCCCAGATACGCAGTATTTT. The full variable domain, with the rest looked up from reference TRBV19 and TRBJ2-3, is DGGITQSPKYLFRKEGQNVTLSCEQNLNHDAMYWYRQDPGQGLRLIYYSQIVNDFQKGDIAEGYSVSREKKESFPLTVTSAQKNPTAFYLCASSSLRAGAPDTQYFGPGTRLTVL.

On this clone: This specimen includes other DNA sequences encoding the same CDR3. CDR3 DNA sequence: TGTGCCAGCAGCCCAGAGAACACCGGGGAGCTGTTTTTT. Translated: CASSPENTGELFF. This chain uses TRBV7-6 with TRBJ2-2, with D uncertain. Trimming stripped 5 bases from V and 1 base from J, with 5 bases between. Per the germline V gene, CDR1 is SGHVS and CDR2 is FNYEAQ. This CDR3 region has 13 residues.

V is TRBV5-6 and J is TRBJ2-7, with 12 nucleotides matching TRBD2. After removal of 4 bases from V and 3 bases from J, the junction contained 8 bases not matched to a gene. The length of the CDR3 is 16 residues. Germline CDR1 SGHDT, CDR2 YYEEEE. The CDR3 bases are TGTGCCAGCAGCCTACTGACTAGCGGGAGAAACTACGAGCAGTACTTC. It codes for CASSLLTSGRNYEQYF.

This clone is a singleton in its sample. The CDR3 bases are TGCGCCAGCAGGGGACAGGGGAACACTGAAGCTTTCTTT. This gives the protein CASRGQGNTEAFF. The rearrangement joins TRBV10-1 to TRBJ1-1, with 9 bases aligning to TRBD1. This CDR3 spans 13 amino acids. Germline V lookup: CDR1 WNHNN, CDR2 SYGVQD (reference sequence). J was trimmed by 1 base and V by 6 bases; bases with no gene match: 0.

CDR3 sequence reads: CASSPEMGPSRTDTQYF. The CDR3 nucleotides are TGTGCCAGCAGCCCAGAAATGGGGCCTAGCAGAACAGATACGCAGTATTTT. The rearrangement joins TRBV4-2 to TRBJ2-3, with D perhaps TRBD1 or TRBD2 (5 bases each). Looked up from germline, CDR1 is LGHNA and CDR2 is YNFKEQ. The CDR3 loop spans 17 amino acids. Trimming pared 4 bases from V and 3 bases from J, leaving 20 bases between.

The chain employs TRBV5-6 and TRBJ1-4; 8 bases are shared with TRBD1. The V gene's germline CDR1 is SGHDT and CDR2 YYEEEE. There are 16 residues in the CDR3. J was trimmed by 3 bases and V by 4 bases; bases with no gene match: 8. CDR3 nucleotide sequence: TGTGCCAGCAGCCCCTGGGACAGGTTCCCTAATGAAAAACTGTTTTTT. Translating gives CASSPWDRFPNEKLFF.

The rearrangement links TRBV6-1 to TRBJ2-2; no firm D call. The ends were cut back, 4 bases at V and 2 bases at J, with 14 bases in the middle. The germline gives CDR1 MNHNS, CDR2 SASEGT. The CDR3 totals 16 residues. The CDR3 loop is CASSVSGRLNTGELFF. In DNA, the CDR3 is TGTGCCAGCAGTGTGTCGGGTCGACTTAACACCGGGGAGCTGTTTTTT.

The chain has TRBV6-1 and TRBJ2-1; tentatively, D is TRBD2 (6 bases). V lost 2 bases and J lost 10, with 21 bases in between. Per germline, CDR1 MNHNS and CDR2 SASEGT. This CDR3 has 16 residues. The CDR3 DNA reads TGTGCCAGCAGTGAATTCGGGGGTAGAGTGGGCTCGGAGCAGTTCTTC. Translated, it gives CASSEFGGRVGSEQFF.

Regarding this clone: Distinct nucleotide sequences in the sample also encode this CDR3. The chain carries TRBV27 and TRBJ2-1, with D hard to call. This CDR3 has 13 residues. The germline CDR1 and CDR2 sequences are MNHEY and SMNVEV (reference sequence). Trimming pared 0 bases from V and 6 bases from J, leaving 6 bases between. Here the CDR3 reads CASSLSVPNEQFF. The CDR3 DNA sequence: TGTGCCAGCAGTTTATCGGTGCCCAATGAGCAGTTCTTC.

In this sample, this clone turned up a few times. The genes are TRBV27 and TRBJ1-4; weak D call: TRBD1 (5 bases). Germline V gene data show CDR1 as MNHEY and CDR2 as SMNVEV (reference sequence). The CDR3 consists of 16 residues. V was clipped by 8 bases and J by 1 base, with 17 bases between them. The CDR3 DNA reads as TGTGCCAGCCAACTAGTCCAGGGTCTAACTAATGAAAAACTGTTTTTT. Its protein product is CASQLVQGLTNEKLFF.

This clone occurred once. The chain has TRBV29-1 and TRBJ2-7; 10 bases are shared with TRBD2. CDR1 SQVTM and CDR2 ANQGSEA come from the germline V gene. The CDR3 extends over 16 amino acids. Trimming took 6 bases from V and 5 from J; bases not matched to a gene: 16. This CDR3 is CSVAGTVTSGSHEQYF. CDR3 DNA sequence: TGCAGCGTGGCCGGGACAGTGACTAGCGGGTCCCACGAGCAGTACTTC.

This chain joins TRBV19 and TRBJ2-5; 9 bases align to TRBD2. CDR1 and CDR2 from the germline V gene are LNHDA and SQIVND (reference sequence). V trimming: 5 bases; J trimming: 3 bases; junction bases outside the gene matches: 4. This CDR3 comprises 14 residues. CDR3 in DNA: TGTGCCAGTAGTTGGTTAGCGGGGGAAGAGACCCAGTACTTC. Protein sequence: CASSWLAGEETQYF.

The chain uses TRBV9 and TRBJ1-5; D gene unclear. This CDR3 contains 14 residues. The V gene's germline CDR1 is SGDLS and CDR2 YYNGEE. Trimming took 3 bases from V and 4 from J, leaving 11 bases between them. CDR3 sequence reads: CASSGGFRNQPQHF. CDR3 in DNA: TGTGCCAGCAGCGGGGGATTTCGAAATCAGCCCCAGCATTTT.

The chain combines TRBV19 with TRBJ2-5; 9 bases line up with TRBD1. Per germline, CDR1 LNHDA and CDR2 SQIVND (reference sequence). The CDR3 is 14 amino acids. V trimming: 3 bases; J trimming: 4 bases; junction bases outside the gene matches: 3. CDR3 region: CASSMGTGTETQYF. Here the CDR3 DNA reads TGTGCCAGTAGTATGGGGACAGGGACAGAGACCCAGTACTTC. Complete variable domain (other parts from reference TRBV19 and TRBJ2-5): DGGITQSPKYLFRKEGQNVTLSCEQNLNHDAMYWYRQDPGQGLRLIYYSQIVNDFQKGDIAEGYSVSREKKESFPLTVTSAQKNPTAFYLCASSMGTGTETQYFGPGTRLLVL.

The genes are TRBV7-9 and TRBJ2-5; D gene unclear. Trimming removed 5 bases at V and 1 base at J, with 11 bases between. This CDR3 spans 14 amino acids. Germline CDR1 and CDR2: SEHNR and FQNEAQ (reference sequence). Written as DNA, the CDR3 is TGTGCCAGCAGCCCCATAGAGTCCCAAGAGACCCAGTACTTC. Translating gives CASSPIESQETQYF.

CDR3 sequence reads: CAWSAGTGDEQYF. In DNA form, the CDR3 reads TGTGCCTGGAGTGCCGGGACAGGGGACGAGCAGTACTTC. This sequence joins TRBV30 and TRBJ2-7; 10 positions match TRBD1. The germline V gene has CDR1 GTSNPN and CDR2 SVGIG (reference sequence). J was trimmed by 5 bases and V by 1 base; bases with no gene match: 2. The CDR3 extends over 13 amino acids.

The V call is TRBV7-9, the J call TRBJ2-7; TRBD2 agrees at 7 bases. Germline CDR1 reads SEHNR; CDR2 reads FQNEAQ (reference sequence). The CDR3 extends over 16 amino acids. The V gene end was trimmed by 5 bases and the J gene end by 2 bases; junction bases not matched to a gene: 12. CDR3 DNA: TGTGCCAGCAGCATCTTCCTAGGGCGGGAGCCCTACGAGCAGTACTTC. It is translated as CASSIFLGREPYEQYF.

J is TRBJ1-2 and V is TRBV7-9; D is ambiguous. Germline V gene sequence: CDR1 SEHNR, CDR2 FQNEAQ (reference sequence). The CDR3 sequence is 16 residues long. Between the trimmed V and J ends, which lost 5 bases and 4 bases, there was a span of 20 bases. CDR3 amino acids: CASSPPTPAALYGYTF. The CDR3 nucleotides read TGTGCCAGCAGCCCCCCCACGCCGGCGGCCCTCTATGGCTACACCTTC.

The J gene is TRBJ2-2, the V gene TRBV20-1; no reliable D call. This CDR3 comprises 11 residues. Germline V gives CDR1 DFQATT, CDR2 SNEGSKA (reference sequence). Trimming took 1 base from V and 9 from J, leaving 6 bases between them. The CDR3, as DNA: TGCAGTGCTAGAGCAAGCTGGGAGCTGTTTTTT. This sequence encodes CSARASWELFF.

About this clone: Other DNA sequences in the same sample also yield this CDR3. The chain combines TRBV27 with TRBJ2-7, with a possible D match to TRBD2 (5 bases). The CDR3 runs to 13 residues. Trimming took off 0 bases at V and 6 bases at J, with 9 bases between the two ends. CDR1 is MNHEY, CDR2 SMNVEV, per germline (reference sequence). CDR3 region: CASSLSPGSEQYF. DNA for the CDR3: TGTGCCAGCAGTTTATCTCCGGGATCCGAGCAGTACTTC.

This chain joins TRBV4-1 and TRBJ2-3, with D unresolved. Trimming pared 0 bases from V and 5 bases from J, leaving 12 bases between. The CDR3 contains 15 residues. Germline assignment: CDR1 MGHRA and CDR2 YSYEKL. The CDR3 is CASSQEPRSQDTQYF. In DNA, the CDR3 is TGCGCCAGCAGCCAAGAACCCAGGTCTCAAGATACGCAGTATTTT.

This chain links TRBV15 with TRBJ2-1; perhaps TRBD2 as D (6 bases). V lost 1 base to trimming and J lost 8 bases, with 15 bases between them. The V gene's germline CDR1 is LNHNV and CDR2 YYDKDF (reference sequence). The CDR3 spans 15 residues. CDR3 DNA sequence: TGTGCCACCAGCAGAGTAGTGACTAGGAACGATGAGCAGTTCTTC. Translating gives CATSRVVTRNDEQFF.

The J gene is TRBJ2-7, the V gene TRBV4-1; D may be TRBD2 (6 bases). Germline V gene lookup returns CDR1 MGHRA and CDR2 YSYEKL. Deletions cut 3 bases from V and 2 bases from J, with 17 bases between. The CDR3 has 16 residues. The CDR3 reads CASSQGLANFAYEQYF. The CDR3 bases are TGCGCCAGCAGCCAGGGCCTAGCGAATTTCGCCTACGAGCAGTACTTC.

This clone was seen a single time. The genes are TRBV6-6 and TRBJ1-2; 10 bases map to TRBD1. The V segment lost 6 bases and the J segment 3 bases; nucleotides outside the gene matches: 4. CDR3 length equals 14 residues. Germline loops: CDR1 MNHNY, CDR2 SVGAGI (reference sequence). CDR3 sequence: CASRAGTGDYGYTF. CDR3 nucleotides: TGTGCCAGCAGGGCCGGGACAGGGGACTATGGCTACACCTTC.

The chain links TRBV25-1 to TRBJ2-7, with D tentatively TRBD2 (5 bases). V lost 8 bases to trimming and J lost 5 bases, with 13 bases between them. The CDR3 is 12 amino acids. CDR1 is MGHDK and CDR2 is SYGVNS in the germline V gene. CDR3: CASGVRAHEQYF. The CDR3 bases are TGTGCCAGCGGCGTGAGGGCCCACGAGCAGTACTTC.